Presented here are 30 T cell receptor beta chains from one specimen sequenced in a study of T cells in Graves' hyperthyroidism and ophthalmopathy (dated by TCRdb to the late 2010s). Receptors were amplified or captured by multiplex PCR. The instrument given in TCRdb is Illumina HiSeq 2000. The TCR beta CDR3 regions were amplified from the RNA transcripts. The first round of RT-PCR for the TCR CDR3 was performed with the HTBI primer set and the Qiagen OneStep RT-PCR kit. TCRdb handled the public reads itself, with Q25 trimming in fastp and clone calling in MiXCR, and kept productive beta chains. A single entry per CDR3 protein holds the most common genes and DNA from its merged rows. This sample is represented by 750,000 to 950,000 distinct CDR3 sequences; 35% to 45% of them were singletons. 7% to 10% of the sample lies in the top ten. The sequenced material came from blood. The source is a man between 18 and 29 years old with Graves' hyperthyroidism.

On this clonotype: A much more abundant neighbour one base away suggests this may be a read error. The chain uses TRBV7-6 and TRBJ2-2, with D possibly being TRBD2 (6 bases). Germline-derived CDR1 and CDR2 are SGHVS and FNYEAQ. This CDR3 comprises 12 residues. CDR3 nucleotide sequence: TGTGCCAGCAGCCTGGCCGGGGAGGAGCCGTTTTTT. Translation: CASSLAGEEPFF.

The chain combines TRBV9 with TRBJ2-7, with D perhaps assigned TRBD1 or TRBD2 (5 bases each). The germline CDR1 and CDR2 sequences are SGDLS and YYNGEE. V lost 5 bases to trimming and J lost 4 bases, with 13 bases between them. The CDR3 loop spans 13 amino acids. The CDR3 sequence is CASRRGRGYEQYF. In nucleotides, the CDR3 is TGTGCCAGCAGACGGGGCCGCGGATACGAGCAGTACTTC.

There are a few counts of this clonotype. CDR3 residues: CASSVEELPGNTIYF. The DNA for the CDR3 is TGTGCCAGCAGCGTAGAGGAACTACCAGGAAACACCATATATTTT. The rearrangement uses TRBV9 and TRBJ1-3; D is unresolved. Per germline, CDR1 SGDLS and CDR2 YYNGEE. The CDR3 contains 15 residues. With 0 bases removed from V and 4 bases from J, the gap between germline ends came to 11 bases. Variable domain in full (rest from reference TRBV9 and TRBJ1-3): DSGVTQTPKHLITATGQRVTLRCSPRSGDLSVYWYQQSLDQGLQFLIQYYNGEERAKGNILERFSAQQFPDLHSELNLSSLELGDSALYFCASSVEELPGNTIYFGEGSWLTVV.

This chain links TRBV4-3 with TRBJ2-5, with D perhaps matching TRBD1 or TRBD2 (5 bases each). The CDR3 spans 14 residues. Between the trimmed V and J ends, which lost 5 bases and 2 bases, there was a span of 12 bases. Per germline, CDR1 LGHNA and CDR2 YSLEER. CDR3 bases: TGCGCCAGCAGCTTGGGGGAGCGGCAAGAGACCCAGTACTTC. It is translated as CASSLGERQETQYF.

The chain carries TRBV7-9 and TRBJ2-7; D is perhaps TRBD2 (5 bases). From germline, CDR1 is SEHNR and CDR2 FQNEAQ (reference sequence). This CDR3 is 14 amino acids long. Trimming took 5 bases from V and 5 from J, leaving 16 bases between them. CDR3 DNA: TGTGCCAGCAGCCCCGGGGTCGTGCGCGACGAGCAGTACTTC. It is translated as CASSPGVVRDEQYF.

About this clonotype: A single base separates this from a much larger clone, so it may be a read error. The chain recombines TRBV10-3 with TRBJ1-2; the D gene is possibly TRBD1 (5 bases). The germline V gene has CDR1 ENHRY and CDR2 SYGVKD. The CDR3 spans 14 residues. V lost 5 bases to trimming and J lost 6 bases, with 16 bases between them. CDR3 nucleotide sequence: TGTGCCATCAGTTATTCTCAGGGTTTAGATGGCTACACCTTC. This translates into CAISYSQGLDGYTF.

This clonotype was counted only a few times. V gene TRBV6-5 combines with J gene TRBJ2-5, with 11 bases identical to TRBD2. The CDR3 sequence is 14 residues long. Losses at the gene ends were 6 bases for V and 11 bases for J; bases not matched to a gene: 11. From germline, CDR1 is MNHEY and CDR2 SVGAGI. This CDR3 is CASSAIAGGDGQYF. In DNA, the CDR3 is TGTGCCAGCAGCGCCATAGCGGGAGGGGATGGTCAGTACTTC.

This chain connects TRBV12-3 or TRBV12-4 to TRBJ2-2, with 10 positions matching TRBD1. This CDR3 contains 15 residues. As DNA, the CDR3 is TGTGCTAGTGGCAAGGGACAGGGGACCACCGGGGAGCTGTTTTTT. Translated, it gives CASGKGQGTTGELFF.

This clonotype has ten or more counts. This chain joins TRBV20-1 and TRBJ1-2; TRBD1 aligns across 8 bases. V lost 3 bases and J lost 6; bases outside the gene matches: 6. The CDR3 is 13 residues long. Germline CDR1 reads DFQATT; CDR2 reads SNEGSKA (reference sequence). As DNA, the CDR3 is TGCAGTGCTAGGATAACAGGGGGAAATGGCTACACCTTC. It specifies CSARITGGNGYTF.

This clonotype was detected a few times. The gene calls are TRBV12-3 or TRBV12-4 and TRBJ2-7; a possible D gene is TRBD1 (5 bases). Trimming removed 8 bases from V and 0 bases from J, with 14 bases in between. The length of the CDR3 is 14 residues. CDR3 nucleotides: TGTGCCAGCCGGGCGACAGCGAGCTCCTACGAGCAGTACTTC. Translating gives CASRATASSYEQYF.

At least ten counts were recorded for this clonotype. The gene calls are TRBV9 and TRBJ1-6; 7 bases fit TRBD1. J was trimmed by 13 bases and V by 3 bases; bases with no gene match: 10. CDR1 and CDR2 (germline): SGDLS, YYNGEE. CDR3 size: 14 residues. Here the CDR3 DNA reads TGTGCCAGCAGCGGAGGACAGGTCAATCATCCCCTCCACTTT. Its translation is CASSGGQVNHPLHF.

In DNA, the CDR3 is TGCAGTGCTAGACAGGTGGCACCCTATGGCTACACCTTC. Protein product: CSARQVAPYGYTF. The genes are TRBV20-1 and TRBJ1-2; D is undetermined. The CDR3 totals 13 residues. CDR1 is DFQATT, CDR2 SNEGSKA, per germline (reference sequence). Trimming removed 2 bases from V and 4 bases from J, with 11 bases in between.

The chain carries TRBV5-6 and TRBJ2-7; possible D gene TRBD1, 6 bases. The V gene's germline CDR1 is SGHDT and CDR2 YYEEEE. V lost 8 bases and J lost 2, with 14 bases in between. CDR3 size: 13 residues. The CDR3 loop reads CARDFRGTYEQYF. CDR3 nucleotides: TGTGCCAGGGACTTCAGGGGAACCTACGAGCAGTACTTC.

The chain has TRBV6-2 or TRBV6-3 and TRBJ1-5; weak D call: TRBD1 (6 bases). This CDR3 comprises 13 residues. Germline CDR1 reads MNHEY; CDR2 reads SVGEGT. V lost 8 bases, J lost 4 bases, and 12 bases lay in between. In DNA, the CDR3 is TGTGCCAGCTCAGGGGAATGGAATCAGCCCCAGCATTTT. Translating it yields CASSGEWNQPQHF.

The chain combines TRBV4-1 with TRBJ1-5, with 7 positions matching TRBD1. This CDR3 is built from 15 residues. The germline CDR1 and CDR2 sequences are MGHRA and YSYEKL. Trimming took 0 bases from V and 6 from J; bases not matched to a gene: 5. This CDR3 is CASSQEDRTGQPQHF. The CDR3 DNA is TGCGCCAGCAGCCAAGAGGACAGGACGGGTCAGCCCCAGCATTTT.

This chain joins TRBV12-3 or TRBV12-4 and TRBJ1-2, with 7 bases that match TRBD1. V was clipped by 6 bases and J by 6 bases; unmatched bases: 13. The CDR3 sequence is 15 residues long. For the CDR3, the DNA is TGTGCCAGCAGCATCGAATTGACAGGGAAGGATGGCTACACCTTC. Amino acid sequence: CASSIELTGKDGYTF.

The V and J genes are TRBV5-5 and TRBJ2-7, with 7 bases that match TRBD1. Losses at the gene ends were 2 bases for V and 3 bases for J; bases not matched to a gene: 5. This CDR3 contains 14 residues. CDR1 and CDR2 from the germline V gene are SGHKS and YYEKEE (reference sequence). The CDR3 DNA reads TGTGCCAGCAGCTTAACCGGGACAGTCTACGAGCAGTACTTC. Its protein is CASSLTGTVYEQYF.

The chain uses TRBV4-2 and TRBJ2-7; 7 bases align to TRBD2. Germline loops: CDR1 LGHNA, CDR2 YNFKEQ. The V segment lost 0 bases and the J segment 3 bases; nucleotides outside the gene matches: 8. This CDR3 is built from 16 residues. This CDR3 reads CASSQDGNGRYYEQYF. In DNA, the CDR3 is TGTGCCAGCAGCCAAGATGGTAACGGGAGGTACTACGAGCAGTACTTC.

The chain recombines TRBV7-9 with TRBJ2-7, with TRBD2 matching over 9 bases. The CDR3 runs to 15 residues. Germline V CDR1 and CDR2: SEHNR, FQNEAQ (reference sequence). With V trimmed by 1 base and J by 7 bases, 8 bases remained unmatched. CDR3 bases: TGTGCCAGCAGCTTAGTGTCTAGCGGGGTCCCGGAGCAGTACTTC. It translates to CASSLVSSGVPEQYF.

Note on this clonotype: A read error is possible here, since a much larger clone lies one base away. The rearrangement uses TRBV7-9 and TRBJ2-7, with D unresolved. Per the germline V gene, CDR1 is SEHNR and CDR2 is FQNEAQ (reference sequence). Trimming stripped 2 bases from V and 2 bases from J, with 10 bases between. The CDR3 extends over 14 amino acids. CDR3 sequence reads: CASSLKGSTYEQYF. CDR3 sequence (DNA): TGTGCCAGCAGCTTAAAAGGATCCACCTACGAGCAGTACTTC.

There are many counts of this clonotype. The genes are TRBV29-1 and TRBJ1-1; D is ambiguous. The V end lost 7 bases, the J end lost 0 bases, and 15 bases lay between the germline ends. The V gene's germline CDR1 is SQVTM and CDR2 ANQGSEA. CDR3 length: 14 amino acids. The CDR3 region is CSASSVSMNTEAFF. Written as DNA, the CDR3 is TGCAGCGCATCCAGTGTCTCTATGAACACTGAAGCTTTCTTT.

The chain has TRBV29-1 and TRBJ2-7, with D tentatively TRBD1 (5 bases). The CDR3 has 13 amino acids. The germline V gene has CDR1 SQVTM and CDR2 ANQGSEA. The V and J ends lost 4 bases and 2 bases respectively, with 12 bases between them. For the CDR3, the DNA is TGCAGCGTTGGATCGGCAGGGACCTACGAGCAGTACTTC. It specifies CSVGSAGTYEQYF.

To note about this clonotype: A read error is possible here, since a much larger clone lies one base away. The chain joins TRBV7-2 to TRBJ1-1; 7 nucleotides match TRBD1. CDR3 length: 13 residues. CDR1 and CDR2 from the germline V gene are SGHTA and FQGNSA. Trimming at V came to 1 base and at J to 11 bases, leaving 7 bases not matched to a gene. The CDR3 DNA reads TGTGCCAGCAGCTTAGGGGGCTGGGGACAGGCTTTCTTT. Encoded protein: CASSLGGWGQAFF.

The chain employs TRBV4-1 and TRBJ1-3; the D is unclear. V was shortened by 0 bases and J by 4 bases, with 10 bases between the two germline ends. CDR1 and CDR2 (germline): MGHRA, YSYEKL. This CDR3 comprises 15 residues. The CDR3 nucleotides are TGCGCCAGCAGCCAAGAAGGGCGAGTCGGAAACACCATATATTTT. Residues: CASSQEGRVGNTIYF.

This clonotype was counted at least ten times. The rearrangement links TRBV29-1 to TRBJ2-7, with D maybe TRBD1 (6 bases). The germline V gene encodes CDR1 SQVTM and CDR2 ANQGSEA. The V gene lost 0 bases and the J gene lost 2 bases, with 14 bases spanning the gap. The CDR3 contains 15 residues. CDR3 protein: CSVEEVRQGTYEQYF. The CDR3 region has the DNA TGCAGCGTTGAAGAAGTGAGGCAGGGGACCTACGAGCAGTACTTC.

The V gene is TRBV6-6, the J gene TRBJ1-2; a possible D gene is TRBD1 (6 bases). CDR3 length: 15 amino acids. Trimming stripped 8 bases from V and 2 bases from J, with 18 bases between. Germline values: CDR1 MNHNY, CDR2 SVGAGI (reference sequence). CDR3 sequence reads: CASGKADTGNYGYTF. For the CDR3, the DNA is TGTGCCAGCGGCAAGGCCGACACAGGGAACTATGGCTACACCTTC.

At least ten counts were recorded for this clonotype. The CDR3 DNA sequence: TGCAGTGCTAGAGCGGGAGGCTACGAGCAGTACTTC. Protein: CSARAGGYEQYF. The gene calls are TRBV20-1 and TRBJ2-7, with 7 bases matching TRBD2. CDR1 and CDR2 from the germline V gene are DFQATT and SNEGSKA (reference sequence). The CDR3 loop spans 12 amino acids. V shed 1 base, J shed 3 bases, and the junction held 0 bases outside the gene matches.

This clonotype was counted a few times. One junction end does not reproduce the germline sequence, and a read error may be involved. The gene calls are TRBV10-3 and TRBJ2-2; D may be TRBD2 (5 bases). Per the germline V gene, CDR1 is ENHRY and CDR2 is SYGVKD. The CDR3 loop spans 15 amino acids. CDR3 loop: CASSPGVVGIGELFF. The CDR3, as DNA: TGTGCCAGCAGTCCTGGGGTAGTCGGGATCGGGGAGCTGTTTTTT.

Turning to this clonotype: One end of the junction does not line up with germline, which may come from a read error. This sequence joins TRBV7-2 and TRBJ2-7, with D tentatively TRBD2 (5 bases). Germline V lookup: CDR1 SGHTA, CDR2 FQGNSA. CDR3 length: 13 residues. CDR3 nucleotides: TGCGCCAGCAGCTTAGCCGGCTCGGGGGAGCAGTACTTC. Translating it yields CASSLAGSGEQYF.

This clonotype showed up many times. This chain links TRBV2 with TRBJ1-2, with TRBD1 matching 8 bases. The CDR3 spans 13 residues. With 2 bases clipped from V and 4 bases from J, the junction kept 0 bases outside the gene matches. In germline, CDR1 is SNHLY, CDR2 FYNNEI. CDR3: CASSETGGYGYTF. DNA for the CDR3: TGTGCCAGCAGTGAAACAGGGGGCTATGGCTACACCTTC.